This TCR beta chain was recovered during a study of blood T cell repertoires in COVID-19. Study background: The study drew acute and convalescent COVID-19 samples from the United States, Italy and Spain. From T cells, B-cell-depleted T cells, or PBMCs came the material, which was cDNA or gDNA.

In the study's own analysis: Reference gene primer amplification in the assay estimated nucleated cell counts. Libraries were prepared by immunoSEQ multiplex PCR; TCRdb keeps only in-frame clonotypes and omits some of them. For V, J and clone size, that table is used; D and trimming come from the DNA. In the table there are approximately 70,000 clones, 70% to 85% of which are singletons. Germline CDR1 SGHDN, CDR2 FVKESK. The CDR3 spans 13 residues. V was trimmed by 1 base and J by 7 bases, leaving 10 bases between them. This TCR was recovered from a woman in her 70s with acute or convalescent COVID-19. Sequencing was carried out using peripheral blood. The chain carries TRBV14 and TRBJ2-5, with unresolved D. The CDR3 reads CASSQVERGTQYF. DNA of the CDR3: TGTGCCAGCAGCCAAGTGGAGAGAGGGACCCAGTACTTC.